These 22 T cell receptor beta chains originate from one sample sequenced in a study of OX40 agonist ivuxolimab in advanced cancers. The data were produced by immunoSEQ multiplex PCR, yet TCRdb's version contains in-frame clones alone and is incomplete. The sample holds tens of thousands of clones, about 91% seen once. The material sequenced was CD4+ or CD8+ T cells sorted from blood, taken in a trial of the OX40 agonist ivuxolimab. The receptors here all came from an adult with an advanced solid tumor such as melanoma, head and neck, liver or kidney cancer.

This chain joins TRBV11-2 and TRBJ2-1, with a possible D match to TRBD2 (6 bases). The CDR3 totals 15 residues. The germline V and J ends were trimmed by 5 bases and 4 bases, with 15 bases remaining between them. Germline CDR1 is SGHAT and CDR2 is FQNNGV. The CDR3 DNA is TGTGCCAGCAGCCCTAGTCCGGGAGCATACAATGAGCAGTTCTTC. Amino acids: CASSPSPGAYNEQFF. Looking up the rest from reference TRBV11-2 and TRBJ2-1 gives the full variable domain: EAGVAQSPRYKIIEKRQSVAFWCNPISGHATLYWYQQILGQGPKLLIQFQNNGVVDDSQLPKDRFSAERLKGVDSTLKIQPAKLEDSAVYLCASSPSPGAYNEQFFGPGTRLTVL.

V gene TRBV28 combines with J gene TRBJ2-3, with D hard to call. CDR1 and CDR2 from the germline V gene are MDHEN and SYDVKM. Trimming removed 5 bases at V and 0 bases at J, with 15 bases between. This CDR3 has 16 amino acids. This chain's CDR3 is CASSRSGPRSTDTQYF. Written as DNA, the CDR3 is TGTGCCAGCAGTCGATCGGGTCCCCGGAGCACAGATACGCAGTATTTT.

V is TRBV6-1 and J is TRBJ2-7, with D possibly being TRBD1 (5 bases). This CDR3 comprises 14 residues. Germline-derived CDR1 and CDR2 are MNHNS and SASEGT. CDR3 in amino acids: CAVTQGLGPYEQYF. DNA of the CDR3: TGTGCGGTAACCCAGGGATTGGGCCCTTACGAGCAGTACTTC.

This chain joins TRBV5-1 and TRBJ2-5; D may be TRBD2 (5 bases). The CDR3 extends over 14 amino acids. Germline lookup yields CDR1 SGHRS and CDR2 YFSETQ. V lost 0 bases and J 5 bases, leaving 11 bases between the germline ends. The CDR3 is CASSLGQADETQYF. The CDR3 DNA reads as TGCGCCAGCAGCTTGGGACAAGCGGACGAGACCCAGTACTTC.

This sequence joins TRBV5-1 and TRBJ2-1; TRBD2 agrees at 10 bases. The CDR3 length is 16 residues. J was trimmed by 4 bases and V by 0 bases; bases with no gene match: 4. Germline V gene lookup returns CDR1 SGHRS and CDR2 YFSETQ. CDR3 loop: CASSLVLAGGYNEQFF. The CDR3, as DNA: TGCGCCAGCAGCTTGGTCTTAGCGGGGGGTTACAATGAGCAGTTCTTC. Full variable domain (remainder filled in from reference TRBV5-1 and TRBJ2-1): KAGVTQTPRYLIKTRGQQVTLSCSPISGHRSVSWYQQTPGQGLQFLFEYFSETQRNKGNFPGRFSGRQFSNSRSEMNVSTLELGDSALYLCASSLVLAGGYNEQFFGPGTRLTVL.

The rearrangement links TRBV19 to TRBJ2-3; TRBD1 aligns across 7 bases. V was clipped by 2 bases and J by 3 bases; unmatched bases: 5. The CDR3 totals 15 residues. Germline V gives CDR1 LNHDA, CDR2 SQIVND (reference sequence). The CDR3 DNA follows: TGTGCCAGTAGTATACCCGGGACAGAAACAGATACGCAGTATTTT. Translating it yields CASSIPGTETDTQYF.

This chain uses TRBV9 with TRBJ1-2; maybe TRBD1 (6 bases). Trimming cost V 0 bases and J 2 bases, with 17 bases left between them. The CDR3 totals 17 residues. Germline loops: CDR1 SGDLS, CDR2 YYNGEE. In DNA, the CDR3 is TGTGCCAGCAGCGTAGGGCAGAGGGGGGCAAGAAACTATGGCTACACCTTC. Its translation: CASSVGQRGARNYGYTF.

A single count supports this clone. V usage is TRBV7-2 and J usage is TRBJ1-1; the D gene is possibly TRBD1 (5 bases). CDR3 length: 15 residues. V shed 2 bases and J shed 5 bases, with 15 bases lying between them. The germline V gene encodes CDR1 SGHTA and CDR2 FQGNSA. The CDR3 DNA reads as TGTGCCAGCAGCTTAACTTCAGGGAGTACGACTGAAGCTTTCTTT. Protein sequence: CASSLTSGSTTEAFF.

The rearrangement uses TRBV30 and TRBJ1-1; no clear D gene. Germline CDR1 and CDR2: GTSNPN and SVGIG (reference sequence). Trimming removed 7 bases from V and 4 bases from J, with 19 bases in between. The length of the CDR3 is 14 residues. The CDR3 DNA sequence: TGTGCCTACCAACCCGTAGGAGGCGGCACTGAAGCTTTCTTT. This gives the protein CAYQPVGGGTEAFF.

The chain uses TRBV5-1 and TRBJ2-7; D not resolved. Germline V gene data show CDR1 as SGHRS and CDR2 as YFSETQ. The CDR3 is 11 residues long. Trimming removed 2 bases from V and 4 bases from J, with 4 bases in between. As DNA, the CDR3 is TGCGCCAGCAGCTTTAAGTACGAGCAGTACTTC. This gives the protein CASSFKYEQYF.

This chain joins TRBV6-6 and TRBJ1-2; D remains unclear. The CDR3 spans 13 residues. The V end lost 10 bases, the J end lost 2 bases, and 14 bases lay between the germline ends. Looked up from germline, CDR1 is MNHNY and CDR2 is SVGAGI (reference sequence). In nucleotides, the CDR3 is TGTGCCACCGCGCCGGGCAGCAACTATGGCTACACCTTC. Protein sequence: CATAPGSNYGYTF.

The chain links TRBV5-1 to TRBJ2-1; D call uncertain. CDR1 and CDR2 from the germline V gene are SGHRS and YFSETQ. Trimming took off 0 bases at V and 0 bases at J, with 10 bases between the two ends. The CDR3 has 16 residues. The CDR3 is CASSLEGRSSYNEQFF. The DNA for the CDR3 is TGCGCCAGCAGCTTGGAGGGCAGGAGCTCCTACAATGAGCAGTTCTTC.

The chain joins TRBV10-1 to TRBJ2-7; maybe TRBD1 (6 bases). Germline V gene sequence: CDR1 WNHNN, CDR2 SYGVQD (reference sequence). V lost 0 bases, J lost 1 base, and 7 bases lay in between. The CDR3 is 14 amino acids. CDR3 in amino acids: CASSESTGSYEQYF. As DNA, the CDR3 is TGCGCCAGCAGTGAGTCGACAGGTTCCTACGAGCAGTACTTC.

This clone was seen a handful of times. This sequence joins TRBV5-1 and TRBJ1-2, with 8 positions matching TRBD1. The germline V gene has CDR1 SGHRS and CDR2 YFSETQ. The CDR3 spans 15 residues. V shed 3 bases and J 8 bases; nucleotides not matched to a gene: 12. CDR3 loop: CASSSSFQGALGYTF. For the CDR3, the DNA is TGCGCCAGCAGCTCCTCTTTCCAGGGGGCCCTAGGCTACACCTTC.

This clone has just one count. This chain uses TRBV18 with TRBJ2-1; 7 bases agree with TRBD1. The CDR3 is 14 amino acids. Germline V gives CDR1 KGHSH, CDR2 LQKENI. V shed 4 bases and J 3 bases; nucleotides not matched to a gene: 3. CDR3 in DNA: TGTGCCAGCTCACTTTCAGGGGGCTACAATGAGCAGTTCTTC. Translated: CASSLSGGYNEQFF.

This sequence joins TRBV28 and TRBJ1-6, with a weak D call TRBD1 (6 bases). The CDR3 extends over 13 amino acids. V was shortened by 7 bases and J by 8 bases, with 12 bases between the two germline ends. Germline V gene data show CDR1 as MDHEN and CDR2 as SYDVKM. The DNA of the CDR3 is TGTGCCAGCAACCCGGACAGTTATTCACCCCTCCACTTT. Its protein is CASNPDSYSPLHF.

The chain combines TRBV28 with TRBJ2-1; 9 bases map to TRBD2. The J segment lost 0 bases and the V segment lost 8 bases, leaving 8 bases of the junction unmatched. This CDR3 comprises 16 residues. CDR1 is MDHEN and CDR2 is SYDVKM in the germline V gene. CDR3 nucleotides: TGTGCCAGCGGGGAAAATAGCGGGAGCTCCTACAATGAGCAGTTCTTC. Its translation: CASGENSGSSYNEQFF.

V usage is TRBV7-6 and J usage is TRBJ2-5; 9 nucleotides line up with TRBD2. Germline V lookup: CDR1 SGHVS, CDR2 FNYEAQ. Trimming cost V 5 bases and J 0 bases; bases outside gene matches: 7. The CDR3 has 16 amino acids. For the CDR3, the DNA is TGTGCCAGCAGCGCGGGACTAGCAGTTTACCAAGAGACCCAGTACTTC. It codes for CASSAGLAVYQETQYF. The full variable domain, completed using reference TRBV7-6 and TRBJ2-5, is GAGVSQSPRYKVTKRGQDVALRCDPISGHVSLYWYRQALGQGPEFLTYFNYEAQQDKSGLPNDRFSAERPEGSISTLTIQRTEQRDSAMYRCASSAGLAVYQETQYFGPGTRLLVL.

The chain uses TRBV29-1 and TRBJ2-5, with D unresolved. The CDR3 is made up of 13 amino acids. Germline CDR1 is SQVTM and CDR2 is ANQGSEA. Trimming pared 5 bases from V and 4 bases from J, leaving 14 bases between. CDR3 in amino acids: CSVKTARRETQYF. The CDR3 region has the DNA TGCAGCGTTAAGACGGCGAGGCGAGAGACCCAGTACTTC.

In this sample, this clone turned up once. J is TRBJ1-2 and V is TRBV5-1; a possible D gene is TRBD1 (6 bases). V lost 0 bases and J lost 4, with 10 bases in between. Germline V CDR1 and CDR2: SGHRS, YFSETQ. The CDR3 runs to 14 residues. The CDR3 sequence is CASSLAGEVYGYTF. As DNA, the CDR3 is TGCGCCAGCAGCTTGGCAGGGGAGGTCTATGGCTACACCTTC.

The CDR3 reads CSVERQGDTEAFF. The DNA for the CDR3 is TGCAGCGTTGAAAGACAGGGAGACACTGAAGCTTTCTTT. The V gene is TRBV29-1, the J gene TRBJ1-1; 7 positions agree with TRBD1. V gave up 2 bases and J gave up 3 bases; unmatched junction bases: 3. CDR3 length: 13 residues. Per the germline V gene, CDR1 is SQVTM and CDR2 is ANQGSEA.

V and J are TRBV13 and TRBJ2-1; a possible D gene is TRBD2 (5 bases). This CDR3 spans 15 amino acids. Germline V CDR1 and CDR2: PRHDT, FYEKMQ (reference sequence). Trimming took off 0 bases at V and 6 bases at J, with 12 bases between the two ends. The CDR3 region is CASSLGRVRGNEQFF. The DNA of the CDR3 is TGTGCCAGCAGCTTAGGTCGGGTTCGGGGCAATGAGCAGTTCTTC.